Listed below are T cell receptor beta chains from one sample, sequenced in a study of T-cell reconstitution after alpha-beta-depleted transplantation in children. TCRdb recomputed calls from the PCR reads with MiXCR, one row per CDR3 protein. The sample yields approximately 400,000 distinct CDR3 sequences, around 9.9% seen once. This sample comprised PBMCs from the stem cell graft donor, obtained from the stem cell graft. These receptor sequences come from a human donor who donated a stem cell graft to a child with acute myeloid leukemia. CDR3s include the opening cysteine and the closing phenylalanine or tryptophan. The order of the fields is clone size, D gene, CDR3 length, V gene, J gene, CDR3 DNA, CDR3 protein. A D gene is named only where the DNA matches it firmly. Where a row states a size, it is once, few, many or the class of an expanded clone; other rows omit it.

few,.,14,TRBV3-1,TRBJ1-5,TGTGCCAGCAGCCAGAGAGGGGGGGATCAGCCCCAGCATTTT,CASSQRGGDQPQHF
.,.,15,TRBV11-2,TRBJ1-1,TGTGCCAGCACAACAGGGAGGAGACTGAACACTGAAGCTTTCTTT,CASTTGRRLNTEAFF
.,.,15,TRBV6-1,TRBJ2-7,TGTGCCAGCAGGGATGGGGCAGGAGCCCTTCCCGAGCAGTACTTC,CASRDGAGALPEQYF
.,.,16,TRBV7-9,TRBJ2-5,TGTGCCAGCAGCTTACTGATCGGGGCGTTCCACGAGACCCAGTACTTC,CASSLLIGAFHETQYF
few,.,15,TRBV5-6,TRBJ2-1,TGTGCCAGCAGCCCCGGGCTGGGGCCGGGGAATGAGCAGTTCTTC,CASSPGLGPGNEQFF
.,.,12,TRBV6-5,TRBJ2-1,TGTGCCAGCAGTTCCAGGGTTGATGAGCAGTTCTTC,CASSSRVDEQFF
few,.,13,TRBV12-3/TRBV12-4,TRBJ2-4,TGTGCCAGCAGTTTGGGACTCCGGAACATTCAGTACTTC,CASSLGLRNIQYF
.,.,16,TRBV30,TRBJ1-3,TGTGCCTGGACCAATGCGAACGGGGCTCGTGGAAACACCATATATTTT,CAWTNANGARGNTIYF
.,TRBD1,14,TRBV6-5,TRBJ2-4,TGTGCCAGCAGTTACGACAGGGTCACAAACATTCAGTACTTC,CASSYDRVTNIQYF
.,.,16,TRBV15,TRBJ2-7,TGTGCCACCAGCAGAGATCGGGGTCCATTCTCCTACGAGCAGTACTTC,CATSRDRGPFSYEQYF
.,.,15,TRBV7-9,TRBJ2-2,TGTGCCAGCAGTACTAGCCGGGTGGACACCGGGGAGCTGTTTTTT,CASSTSRVDTGELFF
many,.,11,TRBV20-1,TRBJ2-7,TGCAGTGGACGGGTCGTAGACGAGCAGTACTTC,CSGRVVDEQYF
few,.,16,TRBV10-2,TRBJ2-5,TGCGCCAGCAGTGCCACGCACCCGTCGTTCGGGGAGACCCAGTACTTC,CASSATHPSFGETQYF
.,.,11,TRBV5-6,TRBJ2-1,TGTGCCAGCAGCTCAGGGCCTGGGCAGTTCTTC,CASSSGPGQFF
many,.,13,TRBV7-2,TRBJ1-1,TGTGCCAGCAGCCTCCAGGGGTACACTGAAGCTTTCTTT,CASSLQGYTEAFF
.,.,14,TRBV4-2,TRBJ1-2,TGTGCCAGCAGCCACCGAGACAGGACCTATGGCTACACCTTC,CASSHRDRTYGYTF
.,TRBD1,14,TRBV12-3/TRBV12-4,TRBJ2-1,TGTGCCAGCAGCCTCGGGACAGGCTTCAATGAGCAGTTCTTC,CASSLGTGFNEQFF
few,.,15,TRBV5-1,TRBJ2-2,TGCGCCAGCAGCGAACAGGGAAGTGACACCGGGGAGCTGTTTTTT,CASSEQGSDTGELFF
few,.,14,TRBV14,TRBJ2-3,TGTGCCAGCAGCCAAGATAGAGTTCCAGATACGCAGTATTTT,CASSQDRVPDTQYF
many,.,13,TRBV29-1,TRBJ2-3,TGCAGCGTTGACCCAGATAGCACAGATACGCAGTATTTT,CSVDPDSTDTQYF
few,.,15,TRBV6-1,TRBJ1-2,TGTGCCAGCGAGGGGCGGAGTTTGGGCGTAGGTGGCTACACCTTC,CASEGRSLGVGGYTF
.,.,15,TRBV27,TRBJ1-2,TGTGCCAGCAGAATAAGCGGGGTTGGGGACTATGGCTACACCTTC,CASRISGVGDYGYTF
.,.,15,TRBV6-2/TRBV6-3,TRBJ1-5,TGTGCCAGCAGTTACTCGATATGGGATTTTGGGCCCCAGCATTTT,CASSYSIWDFGPQHF
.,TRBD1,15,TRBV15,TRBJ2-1,TGTGCCACCAGCGAACCGGGACAGGGATTCAATGAGCAGTTCTTC,CATSEPGQGFNEQFF
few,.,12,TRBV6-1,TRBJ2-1,TGTGCCAGCAGTGAAATGGTGGACGAGCAGTTCTTC,CASSEMVDEQFF
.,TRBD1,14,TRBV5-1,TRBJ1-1,TGCGCCAGCAGCTTCTGGACAGGGGACACTGAAGCTTTCTTT,CASSFWTGDTEAFF
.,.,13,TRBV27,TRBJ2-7,TGTGCCAGCAGTTGGACAGTCCGGAGCGAGCAGTACTTC,CASSWTVRSEQYF
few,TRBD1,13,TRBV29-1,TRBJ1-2,TGCAGCGTTGATTCAACAGGGGGCGATGGCTACACCTTC,CSVDSTGGDGYTF
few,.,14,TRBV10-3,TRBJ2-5,TGTGCCTCGAAACCGACAGGGGAGGGGGAGACCCAGTACTTC,CASKPTGEGETQYF
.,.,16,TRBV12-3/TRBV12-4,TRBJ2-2,TGTGCCAGCAGTTTAGATTGGAGGGGAGGCACCGGGGAGCTGTTTTTT,CASSLDWRGGTGELFF
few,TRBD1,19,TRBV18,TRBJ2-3,TGTGCCAGCTCACCTACAGGGGCCCGGCCTTATAGTGGCACAGATACGCAGTATTTT,CASSPTGARPYSGTDTQYF
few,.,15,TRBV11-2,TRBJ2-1,TGTGCCAGCTACATACCCGGGGGCTCCTACAATGAGCAGTTCTTC,CASYIPGGSYNEQFF
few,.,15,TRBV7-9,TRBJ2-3,TGTGCCAGCAGCCCACGACAGGATAGTTGGGATACGCAGTATTTT,CASSPRQDSWDTQYF
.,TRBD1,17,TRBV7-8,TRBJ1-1,TGTGCCAGCAGCTTAGCGTCATTGGGGACAGGGGACACTGAAGCTTTCTTT,CASSLASLGTGDTEAFF
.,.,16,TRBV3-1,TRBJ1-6,TGTGCCAGCAGCCAAGGTCGGTGGAAGAGGGATTCACCCCTCCACTTT,CASSQGRWKRDSPLHF
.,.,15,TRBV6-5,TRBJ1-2,TGTGCCAGCAGTTACTGGGGCGGTGAGGCGATTGGCTACACCTTC,CASSYWGGEAIGYTF
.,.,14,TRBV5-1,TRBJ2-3,TGCGCCAGCAAAAGGCGACAGAGCACAGATACGCAGTATTTT,CASKRRQSTDTQYF
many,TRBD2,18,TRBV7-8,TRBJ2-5,TGTGCCAGCAGCCAAGGCGAGACTAGCGGGCCTCTCCAAGAGACCCAGTACTTC,CASSQGETSGPLQETQYF
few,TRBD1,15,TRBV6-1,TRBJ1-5,TGTGCCAGCAGCCGAAAACAGGGGGAATATCAGCCCCAGCATTTT,CASSRKQGEYQPQHF
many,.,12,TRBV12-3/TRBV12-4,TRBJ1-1,TGTGCCAGCACCAACCCGCCGGGTGGAGCTTTCTTT,CASTNPPGGAFF
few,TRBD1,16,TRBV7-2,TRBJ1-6,TGTGCCAGCAGATCAGACAGGGGATCTTATAATTCACCCCTCCACTTT,CASRSDRGSYNSPLHF
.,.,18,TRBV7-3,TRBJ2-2,TGTGCCAGCAGCTCCTATCCCGTTTCAGGGACATATCCCGGGGAGCTGTTTTTT,CASSSYPVSGTYPGELFF
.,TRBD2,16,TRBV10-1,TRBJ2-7,TGCGCCACCAGCGATTCGACTAGCGGGACCTCCTACGAGCAGTACTTC,CATSDSTSGTSYEQYF
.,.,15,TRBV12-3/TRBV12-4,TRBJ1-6,TGTGCCAGCAGTTTAAAGGCAGGGGCGGGTTCACCCCTCCACTTT,CASSLKAGAGSPLHF
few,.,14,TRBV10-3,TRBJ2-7,TGTGCCAGCCGGGACGCCGAGAGCTCCTACGAGCAGTACTTC,CASRDAESSYEQYF
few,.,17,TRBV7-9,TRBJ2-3,TGTGCCAGCAGCCCGTGGAGGAGTAGGCGCAGCGCAGATACGCAGTATTTT,CASSPWRSRRSADTQYF
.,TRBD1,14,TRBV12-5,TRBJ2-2,TGTGCTAGTGGTGCCCAGGGGGCCACCGGGGAGCTGTTTTTT,CASGAQGATGELFF
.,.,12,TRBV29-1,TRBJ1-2,TGCAGCGTTGAGGGCAGGGCGGATGGCTACACCTTC,CSVEGRADGYTF
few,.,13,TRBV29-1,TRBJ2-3,TGCAGCGTTGAAGCCGGGAGCGCAGATACGCAGTATTTT,CSVEAGSADTQYF
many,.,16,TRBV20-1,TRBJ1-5,TGCAGTGCTCAAGAGGACGGAAGGATTAGCAATCAGCCCCAGCATTTT,CSAQEDGRISNQPQHF
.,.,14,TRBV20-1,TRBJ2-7,TGCAGTGCCGACAGAACCGGAGGCAAGTACGAGCAGTACTTC,CSADRTGGKYEQYF
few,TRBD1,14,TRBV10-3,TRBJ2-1,TGTGCCATCAGCCCACAGACAGGGTCCAATGAGCAGTTCTTC,CAISPQTGSNEQFF
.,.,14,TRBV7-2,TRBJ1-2,TGTGCCAGCAGCTTAGCGGGGGCGGTGGGCGGCTACACCTTC,CASSLAGAVGGYTF
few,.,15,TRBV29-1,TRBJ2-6,TGCAGCGTTGCGAAGGGGGTCTCAGGGGCCAACGTCCTGACTTTC,CSVAKGVSGANVLTF
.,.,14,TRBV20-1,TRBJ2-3,TGCAGTGGGTTCTGGGGAGCTGGCACAGATACGCAGTATTTT,CSGFWGAGTDTQYF
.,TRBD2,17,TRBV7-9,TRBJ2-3,TGTGCCAGCAGCTTAGATGCGGGAGGGCCTTATTCAGATACGCAGTATTTT,CASSLDAGGPYSDTQYF
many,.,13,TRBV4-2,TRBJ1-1,TGTGCCAGCAGCCAAGAAACGTGGTGGGAAGCTTTCTTT,CASSQETWWEAFF
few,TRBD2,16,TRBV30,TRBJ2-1,TGTGCCTGGAAACTAGCGGGAGCCCATAACTACAATGAGCAGTTCTTC,CAWKLAGAHNYNEQFF
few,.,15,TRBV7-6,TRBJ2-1,TGTGCCAGCAGCTTAGCGGGCCCGGTGGGCAATGAGCAGTTCTTC,CASSLAGPVGNEQFF
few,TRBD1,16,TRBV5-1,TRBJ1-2,TGCGCCAGCAGCACCGGGACAGGACTGACTAACTATGGCTACACCTTC,CASSTGTGLTNYGYTF